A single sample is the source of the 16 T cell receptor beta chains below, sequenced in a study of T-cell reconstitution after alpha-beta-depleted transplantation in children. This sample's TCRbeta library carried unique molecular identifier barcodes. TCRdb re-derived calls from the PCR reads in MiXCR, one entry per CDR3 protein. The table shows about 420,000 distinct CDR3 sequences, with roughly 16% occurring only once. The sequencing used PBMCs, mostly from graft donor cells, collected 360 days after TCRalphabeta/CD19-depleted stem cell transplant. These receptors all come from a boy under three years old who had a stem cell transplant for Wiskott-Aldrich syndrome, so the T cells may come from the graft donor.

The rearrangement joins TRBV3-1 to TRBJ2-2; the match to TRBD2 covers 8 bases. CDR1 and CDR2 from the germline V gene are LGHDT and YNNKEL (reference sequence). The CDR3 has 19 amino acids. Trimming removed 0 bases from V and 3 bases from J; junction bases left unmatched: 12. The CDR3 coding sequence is TGTGCCAGCAGCCAAGATCGAGAGCGGGAGCGTAGGTACACCGGGGAGCTGTTTTTT. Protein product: CASSQDRERERRYTGELFF.

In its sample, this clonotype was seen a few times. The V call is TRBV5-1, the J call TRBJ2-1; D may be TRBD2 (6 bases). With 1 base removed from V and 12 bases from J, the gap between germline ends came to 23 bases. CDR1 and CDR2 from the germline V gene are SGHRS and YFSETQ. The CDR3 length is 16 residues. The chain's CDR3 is CASSLRLDGAPDGQFF. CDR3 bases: TGCGCCAGCAGCTTGAGACTAGACGGTGCCCCTGATGGGCAGTTCTTC.

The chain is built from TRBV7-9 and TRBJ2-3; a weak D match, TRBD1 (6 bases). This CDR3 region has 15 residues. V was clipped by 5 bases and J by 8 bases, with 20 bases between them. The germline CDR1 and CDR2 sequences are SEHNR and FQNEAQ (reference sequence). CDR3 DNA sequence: TGTGCCAGCAGCACCCATGGGGAAAAAGGGGGTACGCAGTATTTT. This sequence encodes CASSTHGEKGGTQYF.

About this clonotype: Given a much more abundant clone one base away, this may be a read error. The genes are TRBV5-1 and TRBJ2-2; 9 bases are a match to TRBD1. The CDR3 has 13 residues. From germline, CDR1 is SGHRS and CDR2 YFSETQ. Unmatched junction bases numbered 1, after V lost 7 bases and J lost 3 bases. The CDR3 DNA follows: TGCGCCAGCGGACAGGGGCACACCGGGGAGCTGTTTTTT. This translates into CASGQGHTGELFF.

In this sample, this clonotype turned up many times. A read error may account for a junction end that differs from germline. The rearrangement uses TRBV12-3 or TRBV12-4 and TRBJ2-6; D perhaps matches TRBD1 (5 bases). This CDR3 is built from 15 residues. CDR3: CASSSRGSGANVLTF. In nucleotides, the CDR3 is TGCGCCAGCAGCTCAAGGGGCTCTGGGGCCAACGTCCTGACTTTC.

CDR3 protein: CASSVEGQGTSTDTQYF. The CDR3 coding sequence is TGTGCCAGCAGCGTAGAAGGTCAGGGTACCAGCACAGATACGCAGTATTTT. This chain links TRBV9 with TRBJ2-3; D may be TRBD1 (5 bases). Trimming cost V 0 bases and J 0 bases, with 14 bases left between them. The CDR3 has 17 amino acids. CDR1 is SGDLS, CDR2 YYNGEE, per germline. The full variable domain, its missing parts supplied by reference TRBV9 and TRBJ2-3, is DSGVTQTPKHLITATGQRVTLRCSPRSGDLSVYWYQQSLDQGLQFLIQYYNGEERAKGNILERFSAQQFPDLHSELNLSSLELGDSALYFCASSVEGQGTSTDTQYFGPGTRLTVL.

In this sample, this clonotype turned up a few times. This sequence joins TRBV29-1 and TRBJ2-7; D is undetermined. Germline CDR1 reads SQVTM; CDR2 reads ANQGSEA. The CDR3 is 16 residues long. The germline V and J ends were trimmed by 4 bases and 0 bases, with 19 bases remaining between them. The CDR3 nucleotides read TGCAGCGTTGTGTTGTGGGTGAGGTTCAACTCCTACGAGCAGTACTTC. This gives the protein CSVVLWVRFNSYEQYF.

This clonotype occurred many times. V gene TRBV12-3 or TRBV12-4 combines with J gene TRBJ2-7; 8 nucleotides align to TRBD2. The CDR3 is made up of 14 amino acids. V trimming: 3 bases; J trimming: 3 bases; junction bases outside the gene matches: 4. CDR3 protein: CASSLTGGVYEQYF. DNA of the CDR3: TGTGCCAGCAGTTTGACCGGGGGGGTCTACGAGCAGTACTTC.

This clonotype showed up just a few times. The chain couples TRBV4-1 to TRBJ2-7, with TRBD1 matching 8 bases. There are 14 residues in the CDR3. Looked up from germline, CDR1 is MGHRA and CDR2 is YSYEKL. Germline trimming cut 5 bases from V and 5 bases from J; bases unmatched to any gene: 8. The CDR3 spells CASSSPGGKDEQYF. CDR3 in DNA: TGCGCCAGCAGCTCCCCAGGGGGCAAAGACGAGCAGTACTTC.

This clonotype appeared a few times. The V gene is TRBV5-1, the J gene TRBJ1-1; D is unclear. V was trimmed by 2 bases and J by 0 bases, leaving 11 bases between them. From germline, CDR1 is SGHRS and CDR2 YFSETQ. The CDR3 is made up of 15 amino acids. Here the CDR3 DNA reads TGCGCCAGCAGCTTTAAAAACGCCGTGAACACTGAAGCTTTCTTT. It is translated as CASSFKNAVNTEAFF.

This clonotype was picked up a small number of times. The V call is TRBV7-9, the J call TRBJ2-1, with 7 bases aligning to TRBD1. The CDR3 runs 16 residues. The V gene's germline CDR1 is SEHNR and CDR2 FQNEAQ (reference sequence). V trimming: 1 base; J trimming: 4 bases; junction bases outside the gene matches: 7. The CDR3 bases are TGTGCCAGCAGCTTAGACGGGCACAGGGGATACAATGAGCAGTTCTTC. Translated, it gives CASSLDGHRGYNEQFF. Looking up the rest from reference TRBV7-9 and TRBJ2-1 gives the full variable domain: DTGVSQNPRHKITKRGQNVTFRCDPISEHNRLYWYRQTLGQGPEFLTYFQNEAQLEKSRLLSDRFSAERPKGSFSTLEIQRTEQGDSAMYLCASSLDGHRGYNEQFFGPGTRLTVL.

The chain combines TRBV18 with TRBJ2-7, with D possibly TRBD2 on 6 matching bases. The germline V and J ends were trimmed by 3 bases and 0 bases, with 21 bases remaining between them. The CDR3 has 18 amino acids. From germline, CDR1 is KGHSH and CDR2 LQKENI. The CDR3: CASSPQRSWPGASYEQYF. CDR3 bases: TGTGCCAGCTCACCTCAACGTAGTTGGCCGGGAGCCTCCTACGAGCAGTACTTC.

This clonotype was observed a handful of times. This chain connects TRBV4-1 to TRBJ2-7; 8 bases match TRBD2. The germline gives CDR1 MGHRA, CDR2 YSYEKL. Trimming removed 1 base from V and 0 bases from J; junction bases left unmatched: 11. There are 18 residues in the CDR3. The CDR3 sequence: CASSQGLIAGSSSYEQYF. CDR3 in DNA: TGCGCCAGCAGCCAAGGCTTAATAGCGGGGTCGAGCTCCTACGAGCAGTACTTC.

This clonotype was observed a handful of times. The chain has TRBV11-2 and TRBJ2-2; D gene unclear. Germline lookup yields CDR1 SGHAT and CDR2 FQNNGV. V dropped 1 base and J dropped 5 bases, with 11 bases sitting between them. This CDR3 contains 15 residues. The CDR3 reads CASSLVRDRTGELFF. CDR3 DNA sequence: TGTGCCAGCAGCTTAGTAAGGGATCGTACCGGGGAGCTGTTTTTT. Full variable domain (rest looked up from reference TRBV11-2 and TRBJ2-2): EAGVAQSPRYKIIEKRQSVAFWCNPISGHATLYWYQQILGQGPKLLIQFQNNGVVDDSQLPKDRFSAERLKGVDSTLKIQPAKLEDSAVYLCASSLVRDRTGELFFGEGSRLTVL.

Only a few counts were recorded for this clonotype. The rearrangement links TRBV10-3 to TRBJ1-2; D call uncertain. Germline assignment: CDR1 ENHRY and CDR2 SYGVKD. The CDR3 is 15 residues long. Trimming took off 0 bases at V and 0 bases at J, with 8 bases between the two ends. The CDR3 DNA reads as TGTGCCATCAGTGAGTCTTTCGGAGCTAACTATGGCTACACCTTC. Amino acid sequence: CAISESFGANYGYTF.

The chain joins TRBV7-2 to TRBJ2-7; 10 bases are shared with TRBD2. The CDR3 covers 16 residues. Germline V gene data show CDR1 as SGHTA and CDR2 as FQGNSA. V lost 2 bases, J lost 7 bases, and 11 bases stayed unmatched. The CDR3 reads CASSLRLAGASSEQYF. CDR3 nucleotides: TGTGCCAGCAGCTTAAGGCTAGCGGGAGCCTCCTCGGAGCAGTACTTC. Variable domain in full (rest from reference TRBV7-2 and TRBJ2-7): GAGVSQSPSNKVTEKGKDVELRCDPISGHTALYWYRQSLGQGLEFLIYFQGNSAPDKSGLPSDRFSAERTGGSVSTLTIQRTQQEDSAVYLCASSLRLAGASSEQYFGPGTRLTVT.